The 6 T cell receptor beta chains reported below all come from one sample, sequenced in a study of blood T cell repertoires in COVID-19. TCRdb's copy holds only in-frame clones and misses some; the assay was immunoSEQ multiplex PCR. The sample includes about 480,000 clones, around 89% of them seen just once. Sequenced material: PBMCs or T cells enriched from blood (not recorded which). The receptors were sampled from a woman between 40 and 55 years old who had recovered from COVID-19.

The chain employs TRBV9 and TRBJ2-6, with TRBD1 matching 8 bases. The germline V gene has CDR1 SGDLS and CDR2 YYNGEE. The CDR3 has 18 residues. V shed 5 bases, J shed 1 base, and the junction held 11 bases outside the gene matches. The CDR3: CASSGTGTHPSGANVLTF. DNA for the CDR3: TGTGCCAGCAGTGGGACAGGTACACATCCGTCTGGGGCCAACGTCCTGACTTTC. Combining the CDR3 with reference TRBV9 and TRBJ2-6 gives the whole variable domain DSGVTQTPKHLITATGQRVTLRCSPRSGDLSVYWYQQSLDQGLQFLIQYYNGEERAKGNILERFSAQQFPDLHSELNLSSLELGDSALYFCASSGTGTHPSGANVLTFGAGSRLTVL.

This clone was recorded only once. The CDR3 reads CASSLGHSDTQYF. The CDR3, as DNA: TGTGCCAGCAGCTTAGGACACTCCGATACGCAGTATTTT. V gene TRBV7-2 combines with J gene TRBJ2-3, with unresolved D. CDR3 size: 13 residues. The germline CDR1 and CDR2 sequences are SGHTA and FQGNSA. V lost 1 base and J lost 6, with 8 bases in between.

The rearrangement joins TRBV11-2 to TRBJ2-1; 14 bases line up with TRBD2. V gave up 3 bases and J gave up 9 bases; unmatched junction bases: 4. The germline CDR1 and CDR2 sequences are SGHAT and FQNNGV. This CDR3 comprises 15 residues. This CDR3 is CASSFMGTSGGEQFF. In nucleotides, the CDR3 is TGTGCCAGCAGCTTCATGGGGACTAGCGGGGGTGAGCAGTTCTTC.

This sequence joins TRBV6-2 or TRBV6-3 and TRBJ2-2; D is perhaps TRBD1 (6 bases). CDR3 length equals 16 residues. Deletions cut 4 bases from V and 7 bases from J, with 19 bases between. CDR1 and CDR2 (germline): MNHEY, SVGEGT. CDR3 region: CASSSDKGQSNGELFF. The CDR3 DNA reads as TGTGCCAGCAGTTCCGATAAGGGACAATCCAACGGGGAGCTGTTTTTT.

The CDR3 nucleotides are TGCAGCGGACGGACAGATTTGAACACTGAAGCTTTCTTT. Translated: CSGRTDLNTEAFF. The V gene is TRBV29-1, the J gene TRBJ1-1, with D possibly TRBD1 on 6 matching bases. Germline CDR1 and CDR2: SQVTM and ANQGSEA. V lost 7 bases to trimming and J lost 0 bases, with 12 bases between them. This CDR3 is 13 amino acids long.

This rearrangement joins TRBV7-2 to TRBJ2-7; a possible D gene is TRBD2 (5 bases). V was clipped by 3 bases and J by 6 bases, with 15 bases between them. Germline lookup yields CDR1 SGHTA and CDR2 FQGNSA. CDR3 size: 14 residues. Written as DNA, the CDR3 is TGTGCCAGCAGCTTGGGGATCCAGGCGGGCGAGCAGTACTTC. It is translated as CASSLGIQAGEQYF.